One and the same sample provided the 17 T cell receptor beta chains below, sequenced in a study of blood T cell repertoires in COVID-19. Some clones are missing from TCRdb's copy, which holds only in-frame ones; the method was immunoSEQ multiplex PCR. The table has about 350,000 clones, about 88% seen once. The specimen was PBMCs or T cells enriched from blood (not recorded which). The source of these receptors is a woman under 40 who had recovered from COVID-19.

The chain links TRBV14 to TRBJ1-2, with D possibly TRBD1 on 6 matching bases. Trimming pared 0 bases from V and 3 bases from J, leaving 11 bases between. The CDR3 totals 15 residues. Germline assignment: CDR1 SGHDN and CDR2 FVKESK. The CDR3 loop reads CASSQDEGGYYGYTF. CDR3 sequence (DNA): TGTGCCAGCAGCCAAGATGAAGGGGGTTACTATGGCTACACCTTC. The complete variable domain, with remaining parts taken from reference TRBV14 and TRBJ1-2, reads EAGVTQFPSHSVIEKGQTVTLRCDPISGHDNLYWYRRVMGKEIKFLLHFVKESKQDESGMPNNRFLAERTGGTYSTLKVQPAELEDSGVYFCASSQDEGGYYGYTFGSGTRLTVV.

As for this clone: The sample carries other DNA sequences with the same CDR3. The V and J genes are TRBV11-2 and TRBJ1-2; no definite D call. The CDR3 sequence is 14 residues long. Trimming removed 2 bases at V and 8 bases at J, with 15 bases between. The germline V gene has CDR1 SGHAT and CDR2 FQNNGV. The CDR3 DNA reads TGTGCCAGCAGCTTAAGCGACGGAGGCTACGGCTACACCTTC. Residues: CASSLSDGGYGYTF.

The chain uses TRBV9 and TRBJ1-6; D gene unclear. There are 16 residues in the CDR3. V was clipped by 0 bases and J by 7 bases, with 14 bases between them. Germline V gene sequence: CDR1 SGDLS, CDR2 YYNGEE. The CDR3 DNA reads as TGTGCCAGCAGCGTAGCTCTGCGGAAGTGGAATTCACCCCTCCACTTT. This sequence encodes CASSVALRKWNSPLHF.

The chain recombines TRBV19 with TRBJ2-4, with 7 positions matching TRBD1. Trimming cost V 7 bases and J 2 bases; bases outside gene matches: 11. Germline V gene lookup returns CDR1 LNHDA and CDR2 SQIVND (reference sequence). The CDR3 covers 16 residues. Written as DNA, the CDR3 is TGTGCCAGTAAGGGCAGGGGGTTTGGGACCAAAAACATTCAGTACTTC. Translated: CASKGRGFGTKNIQYF.

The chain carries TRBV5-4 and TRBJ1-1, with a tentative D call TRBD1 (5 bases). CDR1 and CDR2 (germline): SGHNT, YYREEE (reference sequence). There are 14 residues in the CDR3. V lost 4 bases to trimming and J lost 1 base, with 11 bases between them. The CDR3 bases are TGTGCCAGCAGCAAGGGGCAGGGGAACACTGAAGCTTTCTTT. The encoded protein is CASSKGQGNTEAFF.

DNA for the CDR3: TGCGCCAGCAGGAACCTAGCGGGAGGGCCGGTCTACGAGCAGTACTTC. This encodes CASRNLAGGPVYEQYF. J is TRBJ2-7 and V is TRBV10-2, with TRBD2 matching 12 bases. The V and J ends lost 6 bases and 3 bases, in that order; junction bases with no gene match: 9. The CDR3 sequence is 16 residues long. Germline CDR1 reads WSHSY; CDR2 reads SAAADI.

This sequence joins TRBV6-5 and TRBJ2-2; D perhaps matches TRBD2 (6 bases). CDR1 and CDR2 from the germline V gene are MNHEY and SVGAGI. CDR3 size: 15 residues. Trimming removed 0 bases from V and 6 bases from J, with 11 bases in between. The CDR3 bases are TGTGCCAGCAGTTACTCGGAGGGTAGGGCCGGGGAGCTGTTTTTT. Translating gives CASSYSEGRAGELFF.

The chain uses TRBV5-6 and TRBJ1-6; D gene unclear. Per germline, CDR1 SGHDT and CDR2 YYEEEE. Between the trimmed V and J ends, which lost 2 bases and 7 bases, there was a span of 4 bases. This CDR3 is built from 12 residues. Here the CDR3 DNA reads TGTGCCAGCAGCTTCCAGAATTCACCCCTCCACTTT. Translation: CASSFQNSPLHF.

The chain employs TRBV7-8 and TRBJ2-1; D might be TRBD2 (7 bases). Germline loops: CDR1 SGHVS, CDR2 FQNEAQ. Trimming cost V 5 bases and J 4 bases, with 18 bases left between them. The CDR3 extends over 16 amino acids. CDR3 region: CASSPSWGGPYNEQFF. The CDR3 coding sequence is TGTGCCAGCAGCCCTTCCTGGGGGGGGCCATACAATGAGCAGTTCTTC.

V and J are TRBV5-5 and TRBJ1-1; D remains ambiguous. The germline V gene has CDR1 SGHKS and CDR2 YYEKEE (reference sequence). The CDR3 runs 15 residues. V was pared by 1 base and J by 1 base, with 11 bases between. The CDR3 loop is CASSLLGRRNTEAFF. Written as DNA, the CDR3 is TGTGCCAGCAGCTTGTTAGGGAGGAGGAACACTGAAGCTTTCTTT.

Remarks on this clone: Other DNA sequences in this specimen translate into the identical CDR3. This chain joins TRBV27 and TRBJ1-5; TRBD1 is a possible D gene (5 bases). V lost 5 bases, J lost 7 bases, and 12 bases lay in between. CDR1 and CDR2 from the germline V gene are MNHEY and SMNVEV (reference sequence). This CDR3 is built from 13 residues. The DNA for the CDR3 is TGTGCCAGCAGTCCCCTGGGGGGGCAGCCCCAGCATTTT. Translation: CASSPLGGQPQHF.

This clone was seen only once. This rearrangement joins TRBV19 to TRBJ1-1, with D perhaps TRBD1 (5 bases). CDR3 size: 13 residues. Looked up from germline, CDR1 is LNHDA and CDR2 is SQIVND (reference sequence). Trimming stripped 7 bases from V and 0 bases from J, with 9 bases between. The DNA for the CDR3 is TGTGCCAGTAAACAGGAAGTGAACACTGAAGCTTTCTTT. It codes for CASKQEVNTEAFF.

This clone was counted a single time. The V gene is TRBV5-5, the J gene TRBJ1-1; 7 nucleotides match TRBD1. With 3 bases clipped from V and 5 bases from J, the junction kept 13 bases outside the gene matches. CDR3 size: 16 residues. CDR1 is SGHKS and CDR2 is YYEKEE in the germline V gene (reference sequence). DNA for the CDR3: TGTGCCAGCAGCTATGATACCCAGGGGGGCAGAACTGAAGCTTTCTTT. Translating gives CASSYDTQGGRTEAFF.

CDR3 protein: CASTLGGGPYEQYF. In DNA, the CDR3 is TGCGCCAGCACGCTAGGGGGGGGCCCCTACGAGCAGTACTTC. This chain joins TRBV10-2 and TRBJ2-7, with a weak D call TRBD2 (7 bases). The ends were cut back, 7 bases at V and 2 bases at J, with 15 bases in the middle. CDR3 length: 14 amino acids. Germline values: CDR1 WSHSY, CDR2 SAAADI.

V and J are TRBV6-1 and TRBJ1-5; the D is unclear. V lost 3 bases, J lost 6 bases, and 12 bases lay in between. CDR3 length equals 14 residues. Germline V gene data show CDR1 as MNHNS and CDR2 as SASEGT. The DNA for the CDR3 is TGTGCCAGCAGTGACCTGTCTCGCGGTCAGCCCCAGCATTTT. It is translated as CASSDLSRGQPQHF.

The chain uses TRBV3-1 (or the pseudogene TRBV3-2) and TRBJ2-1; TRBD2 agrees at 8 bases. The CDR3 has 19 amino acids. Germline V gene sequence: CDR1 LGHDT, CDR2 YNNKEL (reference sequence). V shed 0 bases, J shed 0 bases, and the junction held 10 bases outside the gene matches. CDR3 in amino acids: CASSQEGGGHESSYNEQFF. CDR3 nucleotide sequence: TGTGCCAGCAGCCAAGAAGGCGGGGGGCACGAGAGCTCCTACAATGAGCAGTTCTTC.

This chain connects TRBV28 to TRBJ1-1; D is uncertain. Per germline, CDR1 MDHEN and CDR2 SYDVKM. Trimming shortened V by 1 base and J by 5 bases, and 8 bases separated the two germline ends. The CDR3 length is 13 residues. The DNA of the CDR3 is TGTGCCAGCAGTTTATTCGGTAAGACTGAAGCTTTCTTT. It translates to CASSLFGKTEAFF.